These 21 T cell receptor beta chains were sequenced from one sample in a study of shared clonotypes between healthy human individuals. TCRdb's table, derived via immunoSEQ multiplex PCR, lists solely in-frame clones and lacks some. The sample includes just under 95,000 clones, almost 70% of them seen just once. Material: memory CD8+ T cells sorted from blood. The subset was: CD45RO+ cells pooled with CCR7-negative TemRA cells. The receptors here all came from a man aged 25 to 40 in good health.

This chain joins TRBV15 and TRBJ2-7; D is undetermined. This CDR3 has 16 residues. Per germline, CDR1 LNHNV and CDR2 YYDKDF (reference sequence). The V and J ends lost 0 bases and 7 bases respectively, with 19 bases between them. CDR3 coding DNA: TGTGCCACCAGCAGAGATCGGACCCATACATCGGAAGAGCAGTACTTC. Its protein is CATSRDRTHTSEEQYF.

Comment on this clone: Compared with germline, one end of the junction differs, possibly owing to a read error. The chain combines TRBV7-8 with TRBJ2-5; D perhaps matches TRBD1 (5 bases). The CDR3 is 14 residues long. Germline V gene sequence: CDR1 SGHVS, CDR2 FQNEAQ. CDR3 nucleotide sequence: TGTGCCAGCACCTTACGGCCGACAGAAGAGACCCAGTACTTC. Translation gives CASTLRPTEETQYF.

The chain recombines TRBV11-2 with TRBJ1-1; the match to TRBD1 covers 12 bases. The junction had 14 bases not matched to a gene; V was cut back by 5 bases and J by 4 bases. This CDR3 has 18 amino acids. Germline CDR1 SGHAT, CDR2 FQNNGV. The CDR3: CASSLRGQGARSATEAFF. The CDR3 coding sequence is TGTGCCAGCAGCCTCCGGGGACAGGGGGCCAGGTCGGCCACTGAAGCTTTCTTT.

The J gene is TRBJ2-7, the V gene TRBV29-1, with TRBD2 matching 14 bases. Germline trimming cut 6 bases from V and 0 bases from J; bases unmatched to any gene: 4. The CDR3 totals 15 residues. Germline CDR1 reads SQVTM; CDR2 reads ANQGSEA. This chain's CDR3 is CSVGTSGGISYEQYF. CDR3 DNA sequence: TGCAGCGTCGGGACTAGCGGGGGAATCTCCTACGAGCAGTACTTC.

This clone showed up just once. Written as DNA, the CDR3 is TGTGCCAGCCACACGGGCTGGGTCACTGAAGCTTTCTTT. The encoded protein is CASHTGWVTEAFF. This chain links TRBV28 with TRBJ1-1, with no clear D. CDR3 length: 13 amino acids. The V end lost 8 bases, the J end lost 4 bases, and 14 bases lay between the germline ends. CDR1 is MDHEN, CDR2 SYDVKM, per germline.

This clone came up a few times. Written as DNA, the CDR3 is TGTGCCAGCAGTGAATGGACTAGCGGGAGCATTGATACGCAGTATTTT. It translates to CASSEWTSGSIDTQYF. The chain combines TRBV25-1 with TRBJ2-3, with 13 bases matching TRBD2. The CDR3 runs 16 residues. V shed 1 base, J shed 6 bases, and the junction held 4 bases outside the gene matches. Germline CDR1 and CDR2: MGHDK and SYGVNS.

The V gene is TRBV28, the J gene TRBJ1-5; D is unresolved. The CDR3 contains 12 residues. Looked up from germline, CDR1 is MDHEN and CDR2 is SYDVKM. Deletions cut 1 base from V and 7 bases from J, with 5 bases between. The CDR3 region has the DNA TGTGCCAGCAGTTTATTAATGCAGCCCCAGCATTTT. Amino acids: CASSLLMQPQHF.

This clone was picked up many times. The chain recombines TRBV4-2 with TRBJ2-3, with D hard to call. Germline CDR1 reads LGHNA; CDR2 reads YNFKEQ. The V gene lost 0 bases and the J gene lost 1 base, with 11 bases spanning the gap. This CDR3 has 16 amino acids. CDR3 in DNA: TGTGCCAGCAGCCAAGATCTAGGCGGTGGCACAGATACGCAGTATTTT. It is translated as CASSQDLGGGTDTQYF.

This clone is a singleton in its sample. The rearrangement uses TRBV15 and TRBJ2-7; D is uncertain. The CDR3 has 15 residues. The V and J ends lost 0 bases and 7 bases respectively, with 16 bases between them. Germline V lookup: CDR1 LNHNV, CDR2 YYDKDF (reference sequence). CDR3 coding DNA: TGTGCCACCAGCAGAGATCGAGGCCCCCGTCAGGAGCAGTACTTC. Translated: CATSRDRGPRQEQYF.

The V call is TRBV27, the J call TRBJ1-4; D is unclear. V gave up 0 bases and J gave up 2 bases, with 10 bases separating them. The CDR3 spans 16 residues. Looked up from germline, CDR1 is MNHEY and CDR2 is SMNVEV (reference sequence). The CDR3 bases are TGTGCCAGCAGTTTATCGTCCATCCCCACTAATGAAAAACTGTTTTTT. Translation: CASSLSSIPTNEKLFF.

The CDR3 region is CASSVTDIAYEQYF. The DNA of the CDR3 is TGTGCCAGCAGCGTAACCGACATAGCCTACGAGCAGTACTTC. J is TRBJ2-7 and V is TRBV9, with no clear D. Trimming left V 1 base short and J 2 bases short, with 10 bases between. The CDR3 consists of 14 residues. Germline lookup yields CDR1 SGDLS and CDR2 YYNGEE.

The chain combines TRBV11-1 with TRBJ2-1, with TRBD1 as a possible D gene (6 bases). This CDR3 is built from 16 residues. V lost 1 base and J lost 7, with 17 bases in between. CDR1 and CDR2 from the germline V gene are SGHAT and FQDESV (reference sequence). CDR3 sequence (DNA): TGTGCCAGCAGCTTAGGGGGGCAGGGGCCTAAGAATGAGCAGTTCTTC. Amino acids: CASSLGGQGPKNEQFF.

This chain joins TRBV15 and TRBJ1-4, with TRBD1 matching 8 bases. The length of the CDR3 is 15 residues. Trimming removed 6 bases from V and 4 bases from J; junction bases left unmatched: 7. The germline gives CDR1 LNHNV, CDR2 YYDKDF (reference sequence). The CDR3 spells CATRPRTGGNEKLFF. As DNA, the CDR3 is TGTGCCACCAGACCTAGAACAGGGGGTAATGAAAAACTGTTTTTT.

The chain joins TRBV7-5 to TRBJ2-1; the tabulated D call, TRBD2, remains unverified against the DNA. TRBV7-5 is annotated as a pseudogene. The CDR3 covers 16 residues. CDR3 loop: CVRSLDGTSGSDEQFF. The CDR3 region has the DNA TGTGTCAGAAGCTTAGATGGGACTAGCGGGAGTGATGAGCAGTTCTTC.

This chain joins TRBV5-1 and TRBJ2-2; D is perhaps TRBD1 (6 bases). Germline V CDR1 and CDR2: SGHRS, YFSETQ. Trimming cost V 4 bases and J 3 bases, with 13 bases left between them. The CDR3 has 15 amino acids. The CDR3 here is CASSPRQADTGELFF. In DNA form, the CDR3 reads TGCGCCAGCAGCCCACGACAGGCGGACACCGGGGAGCTGTTTTTT.

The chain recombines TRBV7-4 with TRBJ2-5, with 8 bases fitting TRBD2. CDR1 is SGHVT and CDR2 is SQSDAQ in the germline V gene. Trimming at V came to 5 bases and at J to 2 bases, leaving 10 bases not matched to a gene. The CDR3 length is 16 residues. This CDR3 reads CASSLTGTSSQETQYF. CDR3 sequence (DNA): TGTGCCAGCAGCCTGACCGGGACTAGTAGTCAAGAGACCCAGTACTTC.

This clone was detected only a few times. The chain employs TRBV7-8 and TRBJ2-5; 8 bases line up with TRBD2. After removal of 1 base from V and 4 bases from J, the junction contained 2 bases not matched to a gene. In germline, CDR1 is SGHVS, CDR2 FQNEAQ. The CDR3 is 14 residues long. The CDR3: CASSLGAGVETQYF. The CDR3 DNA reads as TGTGCCAGCAGCTTAGGAGCGGGAGTAGAGACCCAGTACTTC.

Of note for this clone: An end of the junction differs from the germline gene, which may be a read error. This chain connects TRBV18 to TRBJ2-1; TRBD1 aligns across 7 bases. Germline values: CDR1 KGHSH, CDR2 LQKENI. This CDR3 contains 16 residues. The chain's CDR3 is CASSPRGDRVSNGQFF. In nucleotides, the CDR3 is TGTGCCAGCTCACCAAGGGGTGACAGGGTCTCAAATGGGCAGTTCTTC.

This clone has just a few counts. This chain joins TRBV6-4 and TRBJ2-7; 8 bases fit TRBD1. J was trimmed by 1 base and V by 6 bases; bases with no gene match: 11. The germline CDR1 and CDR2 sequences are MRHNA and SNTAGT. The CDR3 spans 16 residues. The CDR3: CASRIGGQDVSYEQYF. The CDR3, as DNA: TGTGCCAGCAGAATAGGGGGACAGGATGTATCCTACGAGCAGTACTTC.

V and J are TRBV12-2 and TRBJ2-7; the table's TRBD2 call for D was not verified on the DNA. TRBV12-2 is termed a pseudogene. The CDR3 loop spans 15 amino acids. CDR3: CASLPLRREFYEQYF. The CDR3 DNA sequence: TGTGCAAGTCTACCACTAAGGCGGGAGTTCTACGAGCAGTACTTC.

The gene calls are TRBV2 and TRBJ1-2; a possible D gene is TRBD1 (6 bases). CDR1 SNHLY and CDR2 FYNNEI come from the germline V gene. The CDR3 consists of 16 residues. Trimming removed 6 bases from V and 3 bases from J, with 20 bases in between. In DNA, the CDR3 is TGTGCCAGCAGGGACCCCTGGGGGGCTAGCTACTATGGCTACACCTTC. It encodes CASRDPWGASYYGYTF.